These 3 T cell receptor beta chains came from one sample sequenced in a study of neurological immune-mediated disorders. TCRdb re-called the 5' RACE reads through MiXCR, storing one row per CDR3 protein. This repertoire shows approximately 90,000 distinct CDR3 sequences, 3% to 4% found once; its top ten account for under 6.5%. What was sequenced was PBMCs. These receptors all come from a woman aged 18 to 35 with multiple sclerosis.

This clonotype was counted ten times or more. The chain uses TRBV5-1 and TRBJ2-7; no firm D call. Trimming pared 0 bases from V and 7 bases from J, leaving 11 bases between. Germline V lookup: CDR1 SGHRS, CDR2 YFSETQ. CDR3 length: 13 amino acids. The CDR3 spells CASSLGRIGEQYF. The CDR3 bases are TGCGCCAGCAGCTTGGGGCGTATCGGAGAGCAGTACTTC.

This clonotype was seen at least ten times. The V and J genes are TRBV7-8 and TRBJ2-5; tentative D call: TRBD2 (5 bases). With 0 bases removed from V and 5 bases from J, the gap between germline ends came to 19 bases. Germline V gene data show CDR1 as SGHVS and CDR2 as FQNEAQ. This CDR3 contains 17 residues. The CDR3 region is CASSLAVTGNARETQYF. CDR3 coding DNA: TGTGCCAGCAGCTTAGCGGTAACGGGAAACGCCAGGGAGACCCAGTACTTC. The full variable domain, with the rest looked up from reference TRBV7-8 and TRBJ2-5, is GAGVSQSPRYKVAKRGQDVALRCDPISGHVSLFWYQQALGQGPEFLTYFQNEAQLDKSGLPSDRFFAERPEGSVSTLKIQRTQQEDSAVYLCASSLAVTGNARETQYFGPGTRLLVL.

A word on this clonotype: No conserved phenylalanine or tryptophan is present at the end of the CDR3, so a read error is the likely explanation. The DNA is omitted, as the CDR3 cannot be located on it reliably, and the CDR3 follows TCRdb's listing. The chain recombines TRBV5-5 with TRBJ2-1; TRBD2, the table's D call, lacks a check against the DNA. CDR1 and CDR2 (germline): SGHKS, YYEKEE (reference sequence). Including both end residues, the CDR3 is 14 amino acids long. CDR3 protein: CASSPKGPAGSEFI.